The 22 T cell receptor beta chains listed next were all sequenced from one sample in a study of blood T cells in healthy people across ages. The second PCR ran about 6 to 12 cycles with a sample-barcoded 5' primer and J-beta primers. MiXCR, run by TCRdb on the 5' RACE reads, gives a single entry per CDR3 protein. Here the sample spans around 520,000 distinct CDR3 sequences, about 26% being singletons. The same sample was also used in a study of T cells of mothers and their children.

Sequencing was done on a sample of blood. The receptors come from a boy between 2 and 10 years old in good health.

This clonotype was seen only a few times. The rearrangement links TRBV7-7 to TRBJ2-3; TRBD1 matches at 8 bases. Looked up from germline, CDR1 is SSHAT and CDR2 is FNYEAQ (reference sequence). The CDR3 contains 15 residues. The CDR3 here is CATAEGTGDTDTQYF. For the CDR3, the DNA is TGTGCTACAGCTGAGGGGACAGGCGACACAGATACGCAGTATTTT.

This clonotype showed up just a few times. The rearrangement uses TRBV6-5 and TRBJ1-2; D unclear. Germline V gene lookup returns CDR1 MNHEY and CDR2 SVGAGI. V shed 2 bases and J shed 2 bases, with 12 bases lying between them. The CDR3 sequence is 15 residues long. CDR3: CASSYDGRGNYGYTF. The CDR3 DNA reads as TGTGCCAGCAGTTACGATGGACGTGGCAACTATGGCTACACCTTC.

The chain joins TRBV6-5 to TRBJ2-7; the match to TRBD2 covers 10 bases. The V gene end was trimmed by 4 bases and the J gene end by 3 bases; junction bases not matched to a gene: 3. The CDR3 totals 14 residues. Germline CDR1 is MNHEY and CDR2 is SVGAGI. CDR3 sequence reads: CASSWASGSYEQYF. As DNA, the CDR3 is TGTGCCAGCAGTTGGGCTAGCGGGAGCTACGAGCAGTACTTC.

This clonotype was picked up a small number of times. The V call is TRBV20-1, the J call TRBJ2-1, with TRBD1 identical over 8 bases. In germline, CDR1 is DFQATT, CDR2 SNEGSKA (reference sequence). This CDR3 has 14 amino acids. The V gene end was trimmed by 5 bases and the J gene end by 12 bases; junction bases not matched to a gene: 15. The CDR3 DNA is TGCAGTGCTGGAACAGGGGGGTCCAATCGGGGGCAGTTCTTC. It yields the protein CSAGTGGSNRGQFF.

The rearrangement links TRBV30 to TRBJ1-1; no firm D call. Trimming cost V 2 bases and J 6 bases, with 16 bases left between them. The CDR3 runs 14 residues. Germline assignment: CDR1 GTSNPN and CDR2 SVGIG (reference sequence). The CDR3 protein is CAWSFLGPEPEAFF. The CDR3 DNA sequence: TGTGCCTGGAGTTTCCTTGGACCAGAACCTGAAGCTTTCTTT.

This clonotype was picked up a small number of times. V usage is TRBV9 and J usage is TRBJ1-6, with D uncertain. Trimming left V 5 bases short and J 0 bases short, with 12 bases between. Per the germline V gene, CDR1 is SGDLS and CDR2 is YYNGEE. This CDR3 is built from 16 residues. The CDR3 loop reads CASSVGPISYNSPLHF. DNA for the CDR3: TGTGCCAGCAGTGTGGGCCCAATCTCCTATAATTCACCCCTCCACTTT.

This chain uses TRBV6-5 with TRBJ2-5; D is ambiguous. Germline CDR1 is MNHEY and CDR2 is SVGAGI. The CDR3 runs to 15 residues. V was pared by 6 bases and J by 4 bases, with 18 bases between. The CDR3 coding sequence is TGTGCCAGCAGGCAACACGACGGATTAGGAGAGACCCAGTACTTC. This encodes CASRQHDGLGETQYF.

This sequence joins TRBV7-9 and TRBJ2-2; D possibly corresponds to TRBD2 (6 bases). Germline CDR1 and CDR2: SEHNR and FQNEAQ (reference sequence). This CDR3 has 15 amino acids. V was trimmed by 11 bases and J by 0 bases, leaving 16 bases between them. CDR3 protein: CAGRRGLPNTGELFF. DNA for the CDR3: TGTGCCGGGAGGAGGGGCCTTCCGAACACCGGGGAGCTGTTTTTT.

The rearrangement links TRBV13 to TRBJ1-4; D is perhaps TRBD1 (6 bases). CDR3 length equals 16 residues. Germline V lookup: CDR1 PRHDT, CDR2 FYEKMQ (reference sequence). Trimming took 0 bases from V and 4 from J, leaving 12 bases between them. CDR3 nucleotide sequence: TGTGCCAGCAGCTTAGGCCCACAGGGCCTTAATGAAAAACTGTTTTTT. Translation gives CASSLGPQGLNEKLFF.

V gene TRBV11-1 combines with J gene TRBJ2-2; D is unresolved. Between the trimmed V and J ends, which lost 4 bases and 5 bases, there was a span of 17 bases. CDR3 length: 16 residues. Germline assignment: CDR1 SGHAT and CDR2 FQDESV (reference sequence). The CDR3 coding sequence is TGTGCCAGCAGCTCCTTTACTGGCCTGAAAACCGGGGAGCTGTTTTTT. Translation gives CASSSFTGLKTGELFF.

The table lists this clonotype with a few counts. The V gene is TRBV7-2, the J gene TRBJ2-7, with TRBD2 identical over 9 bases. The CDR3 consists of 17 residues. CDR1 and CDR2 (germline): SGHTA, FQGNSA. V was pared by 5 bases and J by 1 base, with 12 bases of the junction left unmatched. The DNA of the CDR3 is TGTGCCAGCAGCGACCCATATAGCGGGAGCGGGTCCTACGAGCAGTACTTC. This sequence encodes CASSDPYSGSGSYEQYF.

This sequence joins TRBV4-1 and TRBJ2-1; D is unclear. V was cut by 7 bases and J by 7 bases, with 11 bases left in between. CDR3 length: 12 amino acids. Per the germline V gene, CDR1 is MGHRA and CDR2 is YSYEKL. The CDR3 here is CASKGHLNEQFF. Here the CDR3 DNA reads TGCGCCAGCAAGGGCCACTTAAATGAGCAGTTCTTC.

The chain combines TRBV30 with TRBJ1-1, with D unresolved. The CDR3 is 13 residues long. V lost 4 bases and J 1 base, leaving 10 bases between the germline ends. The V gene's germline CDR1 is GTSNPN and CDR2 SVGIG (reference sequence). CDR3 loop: CAWNGRGNTEAFF. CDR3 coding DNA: TGTGCCTGGAACGGACGGGGGAACACTGAAGCTTTCTTT.

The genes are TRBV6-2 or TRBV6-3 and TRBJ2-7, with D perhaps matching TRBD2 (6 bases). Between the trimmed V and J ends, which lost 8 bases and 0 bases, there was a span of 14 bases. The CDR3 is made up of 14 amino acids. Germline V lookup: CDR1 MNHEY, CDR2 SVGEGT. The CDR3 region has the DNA TGTGCCAGCGGACCCGGGCGGGGCTCCTACGAGCAGTACTTC. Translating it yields CASGPGRGSYEQYF.

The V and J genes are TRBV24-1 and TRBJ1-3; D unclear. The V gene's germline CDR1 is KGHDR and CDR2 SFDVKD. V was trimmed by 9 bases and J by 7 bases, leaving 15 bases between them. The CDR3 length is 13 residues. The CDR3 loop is CATVGLSWNTIYF. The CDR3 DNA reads TGTGCCACCGTAGGCCTTTCGTGGAACACCATATATTTT.

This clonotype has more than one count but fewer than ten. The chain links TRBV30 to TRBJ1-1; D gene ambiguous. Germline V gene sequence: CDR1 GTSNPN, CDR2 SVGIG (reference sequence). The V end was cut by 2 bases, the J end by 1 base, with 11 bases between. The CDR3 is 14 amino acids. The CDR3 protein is CAWSILTGNTEAFF. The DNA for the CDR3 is TGTGCCTGGAGTATCCTCACTGGGAACACTGAAGCTTTCTTT.

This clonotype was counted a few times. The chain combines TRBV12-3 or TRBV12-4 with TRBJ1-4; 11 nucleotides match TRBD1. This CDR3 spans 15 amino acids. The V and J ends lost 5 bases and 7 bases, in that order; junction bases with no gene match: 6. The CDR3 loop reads CASSIGGTGGEKLFF. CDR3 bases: TGTGCCAGCAGTATTGGGGGGACAGGGGGTGAAAAACTGTTTTTT.

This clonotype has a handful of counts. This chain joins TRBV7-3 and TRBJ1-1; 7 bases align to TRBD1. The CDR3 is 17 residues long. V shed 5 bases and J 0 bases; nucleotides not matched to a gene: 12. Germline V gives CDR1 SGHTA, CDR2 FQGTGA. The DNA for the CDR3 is TGTGCCAGCAGCCCCGCGGGCCAGGGGGAATTGAACACTGAAGCTTTCTTT. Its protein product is CASSPAGQGELNTEAFF.

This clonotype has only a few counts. The CDR3 DNA reads as TGTGCCAGCAGTCTCCAATCCCGCCCCAACCCTAATTCACCCCTCCACTTT. It encodes CASSLQSRPNPNSPLHF. The genes are TRBV27 and TRBJ1-6; D uncertain. V was cut by 5 bases and J by 6 bases, with 20 bases left in between. The CDR3 totals 17 residues. Germline V gene lookup returns CDR1 MNHEY and CDR2 SMNVEV (reference sequence).

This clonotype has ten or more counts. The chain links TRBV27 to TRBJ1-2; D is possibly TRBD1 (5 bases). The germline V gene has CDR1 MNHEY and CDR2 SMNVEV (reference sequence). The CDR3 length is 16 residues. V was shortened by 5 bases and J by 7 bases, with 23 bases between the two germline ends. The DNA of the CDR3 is TGTGCCAGCAGTCCGACCGGCGGCAGGGCAATAGTTGGCTACACCTTC. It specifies CASSPTGGRAIVGYTF.

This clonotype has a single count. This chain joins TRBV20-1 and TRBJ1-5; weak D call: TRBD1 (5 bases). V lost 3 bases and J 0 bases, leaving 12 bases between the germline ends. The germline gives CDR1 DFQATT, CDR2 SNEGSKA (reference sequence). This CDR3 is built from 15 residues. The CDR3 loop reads CSASGAGSSNQPQHF. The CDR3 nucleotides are TGCAGTGCTAGCGGAGCAGGGAGTAGCAATCAGCCCCAGCATTTT.

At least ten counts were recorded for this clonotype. The CDR3 DNA reads as TGCAGCGCTGTCGGGGGGACAGGGGGCGATGGCTACACCTTC. Amino acid sequence: CSAVGGTGGDGYTF. This chain links TRBV29-1 with TRBJ1-2; TRBD1 aligns across 12 bases. Trimming at V came to 7 bases and at J to 6 bases, leaving 9 bases not matched to a gene. This CDR3 contains 14 residues. Germline assignment: CDR1 SQVTM and CDR2 ANQGSEA.